Included here is one T cell receptor beta chain sequence, with context. With 0 bases removed from V and 3 bases from J, the gap between germline ends came to 13 bases. The CDR3 covers 16 residues. CDR1 MGHRA and CDR2 YSYEKL come from the germline V gene. The protocol was immunoSEQ multiplex PCR, while the TCRdb copy is restricted to in-frame clones and leaves out a portion. The table lists 70,000 or so clones, over 75% of them singletons. This specimen belongs to a study of blood T cell repertoires in COVID-19. This rearrangement joins TRBV4-1 to TRBJ2-3, with a possible D match to TRBD1 (6 bases). The sample was peripheral blood. The clonotype originates from a woman between 18 and 30 years old with acute or convalescent COVID-19. The chain's CDR3 is CASSQDGARGTDTQYF. The CDR3, as DNA: TGCGCCAGCAGCCAAGATGGGGCCAGGGGAACAGATACGCAGTATTTT.